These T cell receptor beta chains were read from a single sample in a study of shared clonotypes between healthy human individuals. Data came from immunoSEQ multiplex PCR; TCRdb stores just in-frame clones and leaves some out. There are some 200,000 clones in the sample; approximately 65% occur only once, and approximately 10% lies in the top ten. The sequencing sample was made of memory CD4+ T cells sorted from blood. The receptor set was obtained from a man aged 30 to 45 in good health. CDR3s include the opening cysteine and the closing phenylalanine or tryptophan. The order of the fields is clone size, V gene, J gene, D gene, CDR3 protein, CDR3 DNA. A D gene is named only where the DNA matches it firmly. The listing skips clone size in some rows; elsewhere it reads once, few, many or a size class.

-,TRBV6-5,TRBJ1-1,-,CASSYSQNTEAFF,TGTGCCAGCAGTTATTCCCAGAACACTGAAGCTTTCTTT
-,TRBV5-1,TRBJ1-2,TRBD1,CASSLGLAGTGYGYTF,TGCGCCAGCAGCTTGGGGCTAGCCGGGACAGGGTATGGCTACACCTTC
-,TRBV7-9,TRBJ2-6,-,CASRSPRAPTDSGANVLTF,TGTGCCAGCAGAAGCCCCAGGGCCCCGACCGACTCTGGGGCCAACGTCCTGACTTTC
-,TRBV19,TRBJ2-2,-,CASSTQPTGELFF,TGTGCCAGTAGTACACAGCCCACCGGGGAGCTGTTTTTT
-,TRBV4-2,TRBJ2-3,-,CASSQDWGGRLASKDTQYF,TGTGCCAGCAGCCAAGATTGGGGGGGGCGCCTAGCGTCTAAAGATACGCAGTATTTT
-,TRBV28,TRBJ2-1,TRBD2,CASRGTSGYNEQFF,TGTGCCAGCAGAGGGACTAGCGGATACAATGAGCAGTTCTTC
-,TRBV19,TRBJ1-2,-,CASSIWDTSANYGYTF,TGTGCCAGTAGTATCTGGGACACTTCAGCTAACTATGGCTACACCTTC
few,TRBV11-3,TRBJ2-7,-,CASSLLSDKSYEQYF,TGTGCCAGCAGCCTACTGTCGGACAAGTCCTACGAGCAGTACTTC
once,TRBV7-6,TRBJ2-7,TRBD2,CASSLSRTSHEQYF,TGTGCCAGCAGCTTATCTAGGACTAGCCACGAGCAGTACTTC
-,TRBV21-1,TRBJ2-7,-,CASSSHLPRALGIYEQYF,TGTGCCAGCAGCAGTCATCTGCCCCGGGCCTTAGGTATCTACGAGCAGTACTTC
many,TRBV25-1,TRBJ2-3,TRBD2,CASSEGRDQYF,TGTGCCAGCAGCGAAGGGAGGGATCAATATTTT
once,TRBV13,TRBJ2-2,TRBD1,CASSMTGINTGELFF,TGTGCCAGCAGCATGACAGGGATCAACACCGGGGAGCTGTTTTTT
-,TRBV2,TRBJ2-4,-,CASSHFGIQAKNIQYF,TGTGCCAGCAGCCACTTTGGTATACAAGCCAAAAACATTCAGTACTTC
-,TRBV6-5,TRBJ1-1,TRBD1,CASSETGGNEAFF,TGTGCCAGCAGTGAAACAGGGGGGAATGAAGCTTTCTTT
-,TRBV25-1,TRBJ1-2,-,CASSAGAGYTF,TGTGCCAGCAGTGCGGGGGCTGGCTACACCTTC
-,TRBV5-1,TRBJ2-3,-,CASRFPRTDTQYF,TGCGCCAGCAGGTTTCCCCGCACAGATACGCAGTATTTT
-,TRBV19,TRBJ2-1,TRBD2,CASSRAGGHGNEQFF,TGTGCCAGTAGTAGGGCGGGAGGGCATGGGAATGAGCAGTTCTTC
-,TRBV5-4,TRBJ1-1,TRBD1,CASSWGQANTEAFF,TGTGCCAGCAGTTGGGGACAGGCGAACACTGAAGCTTTCTTT
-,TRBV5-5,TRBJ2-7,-,CASSLDIYEQYF,TGTGCCAGCAGCTTGGACATCTACGAGCAGTACTTC
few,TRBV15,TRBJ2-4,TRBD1,CATSSRRTGDPRYF,TGTGCCACCAGCAGTCGTCGGACAGGGGATCCACGGTACTTC
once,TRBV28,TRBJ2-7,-,CASSRTTPSYEQYF,TGTGCCAGCAGCAGGACAACGCCCTCCTACGAGCAGTACTTC
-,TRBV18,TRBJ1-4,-,CASFPGGLGEKLFF,TGTGCCAGCTTCCCGGGGGGTCTCGGGGAAAAACTGTTTTTT
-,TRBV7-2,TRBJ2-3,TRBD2,CASSLATGGLAGGVRTDTQYF,TGTGCCAGCAGCTTAGCTACGGGGGGACTAGCGGGAGGAGTCCGCACAGATACGCAGTATTTT
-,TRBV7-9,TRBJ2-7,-,CASSPRASTDYEQYF,TGTGCCAGCAGCCCCCGGGCTAGCACAGATTACGAGCAGTACTTC
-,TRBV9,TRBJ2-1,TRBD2,CASSVDPGLASEQFF,TGTGCCAGCAGCGTAGATCCTGGACTAGCATCGGAGCAGTTCTTC
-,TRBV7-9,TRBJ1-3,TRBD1,CASSFRQGAGNTIYF,TGTGCCAGCAGCTTTCGACAGGGGGCTGGAAACACCATATATTTT
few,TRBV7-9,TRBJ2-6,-,CASSSPVSGANVLTF,TGTGCCAGCAGCTCACCGGTTTCTGGGGCCAACGTCCTGACTTTC
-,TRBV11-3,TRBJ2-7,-,CASSLAGNSYEQYF,TGTGCCAGCAGCTTAGCTGGCAACTCCTACGAGCAGTACTTC
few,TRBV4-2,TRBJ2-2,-,CASSQGGDGELFF,TGTGCCAGCAGCCAAGGCGGGGACGGGGAGCTGTTTTTT
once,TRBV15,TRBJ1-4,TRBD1,CATSRRTGGISEKLFF,TGTGCCACCAGCAGAAGGACAGGGGGCATCAGTGAAAAACTGTTTTTT
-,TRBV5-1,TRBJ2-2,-,CASSLDSPNTGELFF,TGCGCCAGCAGCTTGGACTCACCCAACACCGGGGAGCTGTTTTTT
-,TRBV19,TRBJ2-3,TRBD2,CASRLAGGTDTQYF,TGTGCCAGTAGATTAGCGGGAGGCACAGATACGCAGTATTTT
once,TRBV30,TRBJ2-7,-,CAWRHSSGLTYEQYF,TGTGCCTGGAGACATAGTAGCGGCCTCACCTACGAGCAGTACTTC
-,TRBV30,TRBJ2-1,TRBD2,CAWKRTSGSNEQFF,TGTGCCTGGAAACGGACTAGCGGGAGCAATGAGCAGTTCTTC
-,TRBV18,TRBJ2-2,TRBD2,CASSTRGSGRADHTGELFF,TGTGCCAGCTCAACCCGCGGTAGCGGGAGGGCCGACCACACCGGGGAGCTGTTTTTT
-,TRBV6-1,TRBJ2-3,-,CASIKGERTDTQYF,TGTGCCAGCATAAAGGGAGAGCGGACAGATACGCAGTATTTT
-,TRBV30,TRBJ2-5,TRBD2,CAGTSRETQYF,TGTGCCGGGACTAGTAGAGAGACCCAGTACTTC
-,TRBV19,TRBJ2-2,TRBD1,CASSGGRLGELFF,TGTGCCAGTTCAGGGGGCAGGCTTGGGGAGCTGTTTTTT
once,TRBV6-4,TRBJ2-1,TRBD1,CASSGTGTGGYNEQFF,TGTGCCAGCAGTGGGACCGGGACAGGGGGCTACAATGAGCAGTTCTTC
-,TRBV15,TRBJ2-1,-,CATSRQQGTHYNEQFF,TGTGCCACCAGCAGACAGCAGGGGACACATTACAATGAGCAGTTCTTC
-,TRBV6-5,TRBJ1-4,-,CASSYGDSREKLFF,TGTGCCAGCAGTTACGGAGACAGTCGAGAAAAACTGTTTTTT
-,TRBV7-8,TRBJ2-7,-,CASSLVKTSYEQYF,TGTGCCAGCAGCTTAGTGAAGACGTCCTACGAGCAGTACTTC
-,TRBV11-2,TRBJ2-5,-,CASSLSGRGQETQYF,TGTGCCAGCAGCTTATCAGGGAGAGGCCAAGAGACCCAGTACTTC
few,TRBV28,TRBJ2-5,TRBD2,CASSRTSGQETQYF,TGTGCCAGCAGTCGGACTAGCGGCCAAGAGACCCAGTACTTC